This T cell receptor beta chain was sequenced during a study of cytomegalovirus exposure and HLA in healthy donors (dated by TCRdb to about 2017). Broadly, across the study: An earlier analysis of around 600 of the donors reported 250 to 350 Gb of sequence data and 100 million to 140 million unique TCR beta sequences from 150 million to 200 million T cells. Approximately 300 gigabases of sequencing data and 70 million to 95 million unique TCR sequences made up an early release that covered fewer than 650 HLA-typed donors. Among the roughly 400 genotyped donors, approximately 77% belonged to the genetic ancestry cluster associated with self-reported Caucasian donors. The study was designed to test whether signatures of past pathogen exposure could be identified by cataloging public T cell receptors. The study used immunosequencing to profile the T cell repertoires of approximately 690 subjects and linked those repertoires to cytomegalovirus serostatus. A separate validation cohort of some 130 different subjects was used in addition to the roughly 670-subject first cohort. To predict cytomegalovirus infection status, the study brought together high-throughput TCR immunosequencing, statistical association of individual TCRs with disease status, and machine learning. A later analysis re-analyzed previously published TCR beta repertoires from roughly 630 donors and added high-resolution HLA genotyping to study TCR occurrence patterns. In the later analysis, no new phenotypic data were used to find candidate immune exposures; instead, reliance was placed on TCR beta sequences and their occurrence across donors. In an earlier analysis of about 590 of the donors, high-throughput TCR beta sequencing was used to judge whether each TCR beta V gene segment behaved as functional or pseudogenic. Donor age, sex, ethnicity and CMV serostatus were collected together with the repertoire data. A later genetic analysis took genome-wide SNP genotypes for about three fifths of the 666 donors and used that subset as a discovery cohort. All discovery cohort repertoires had been generated on a single sequencing platform. Class I and class II HLA loci were covered by the typing at four-digit resolution. The number of typed donors differed by locus: about 629-630 for A, B, C, DRB1 and DQB1; approximately 530 for DQA1; approximately 600 for DPA1; and some 430 for DPB1. Because of strong linkage in the cohort, a handful of DR-DQ haplotypes were treated as single units for association and clustering. On average, around 230,000 unique TCR beta nucleotide sequences were sequenced per donor among 398 genotyped donors of the cohort, with around 19% of those sequences being non-productive. Results and caveats for the whole study, not just this receptor: In vitro tests confirmed that a few of the cytomegalovirus-associated TCR beta chains recognize cytomegalovirus antigens. In an earlier analysis of 587 of the donors, most TCR beta V segments appeared in productive rearrangements about 87% or about 30% of the time, broadly matching IMGT annotations. Because counts were too low, seventeen rarely observed V segments, including chromosome 9 orphons, were left out of the earlier analysis of a few hundred of the donors. Because HLA typing was unavailable for some donors at each locus, only the typed subset was used in association tests. Strong co-occurrence of HLA alleles, especially DR and DQ, made assigning TCR associations to individual alleles difficult. According to the authors, the approach could potentially be generalized to other disease states and immunological phenotypes. Presence/absence analyses assumed roughly uniform sequencing depth across donors, an assumption that may not hold. The classifier was reported to diagnose cytomegalovirus status with high specificity and sensitivity in both the original and validation cohorts. Some IMGT-functional V segments, including TRBV6-2 and TRBV6-3, could not be distinguished by the 87-base-pair reads and were therefore excluded. A later analysis reported that several top co-occurrence clusters appeared linked to parvovirus B19, influenza, CMV and Epstein-Barr virus. Linkage disequilibrium might explain the correlated functional status among segregating V segments, but an unknown experimental factor could not be excluded. The cohort was sequenced for TCR beta chains only, and without alpha or paired-chain data the features that could be detected were limited. According to a later analysis, TCR association rates differed among HLA loci, with DRB1 alleles showing the most associated TCRs and HLA-C alleles showing the fewest. A further reported finding was that TCR beta sequences accurately predicted the HLA-A and HLA-B alleles for most subjects in the first cohort. A later genetic analysis associated a missense DCLRE1C variant with V-gene and J-gene trimming of TCR beta chains, and an independent cohort replicated the association. At a false discovery rate of 0.05, a later analysis linked fewer than 20,000 TCR beta sequences to specific HLA alleles. While some public TCRs were present in many individuals, most TCR sequences turned up only very rarely across donors. A later analysis found that HLA-associated TCR beta chains were more clonally expanded and had lower generation probabilities than equally common non-associated chains. Most CMV-associated TCR beta chains appeared to be HLA-restricted in a later analysis, and the HLA associations seemed to be driven largely by CMV exposure. A cluster of highly shared sequence variants was judged likely to represent a technical artifact of the sequencing pipeline. In the study, approximately 160 TCR beta chains were listed as associated with cytomegalovirus. The only immune exposure information available for the cohort was CMV serostatus. Compared with the roughly 670-donor mean, donors in an Asian-associated ancestry cluster had fewer N-insertions in productive TCRs, according to a later genetic analysis.

In total, about 650 healthy bone marrow donors made up the cohort. All cohort members were sampled while nominally healthy, although unrecorded immune exposures were likely present. The donor tested CMV seronegative, placing the donor among the approximately 400 seronegative members of the cohort. Each donor provided a peripheral blood sample, and peripheral blood mononuclear cells were used for TCR beta sequencing. The Qiagen DNeasy Blood Extraction Kit was used to extract genomic DNA from the blood cell samples. The CDR3 sequence holds 13 residues, the cysteine and phenylalanine included. Just CDR3 DNA is preserved here, 39 bases in frame from base 1. Based on the germline V gene, the CDR1 and CDR2 sequences are MNHNS and SASEGT. The method was the immunoSEQ multiplex PCR assay. A mixture of 60 forward primers for TCR Vbeta segments and 13 reverse primers for TCR Jbeta segments was used in the multiplex PCR. A multiplex PCR assay on genomic DNA amplified the CDR3 region of rearranged TCR beta genes. The Illumina HiSeq System was used to sequence the amplified TCR beta libraries as 87-base-pair reads. Concerning the study's data processing: Across the 600 to 700 repertoires, a later analysis counted 80 million or so unique TCR beta chains, roughly 11 million of which were shared by at least two donors. Raw reads were error-corrected and collapsed into unique sequences with a nearest-neighbor algorithm that merged closely related sequences to remove PCR and sequencing errors. To assign V, D and J gene segments, CDR3 sequences were aligned to IMGT reference sequences. Each retained sequence needed at least a six-nucleotide match to both a V gene segment and a J gene segment. Rearrangements were classified as productive when the CDR3 lacked stop codons and remained in frame with V and J, and all other rearrangements were classified as non-productive. Following IMGT convention, CDR3 was defined as the stretch from the second conserved V-encoded cysteine to the conserved J-encoded phenylalanine. In an earlier analysis of roughly 610 of the donors, sequences lacking an unambiguous match to a single V gene segment were excluded. In an earlier analysis of about 590 of the donors, a V segment was called functional when productive rearrangements were above 56.7%, and segregating when the standard deviation between donors exceeded 5%. A statistical classification framework was built for diagnosing cytomegalovirus status from the catalog of TCR beta chain sequences. In a later analysis, V and J genes were assigned by comparing TCR nucleotide sequences against IMGT/GENE-DB human TR gene sequences. In a later analysis, CDR3 sequences and most-parsimonious VDJ recombination scenarios were assigned using the TCRdist pipeline. In a later analysis, each TCR beta chain was defined by its CDR3 amino acid sequence together with its V-gene family, and reads lacking a unique V-gene family were excluded. As a way to deal with suspected cross-contamination and a sequencing artifact, a later analysis dropped 450 to 600 nucleotide sequences that were highly shared and had low generation probability. In a later analysis, a clonal expansion index for each public chain was calculated from normalized within-repertoire ranks of inferred template counts. A later analysis computed generation probabilities with a VDJ recombination model fitted to out-of-frame rearrangements, and checked the results against IGoR. A later analysis scored TCR-TCR, TCR-HLA and TCR-CMV co-occurrence with hypergeometric tests, applying a repertoire-size bias correction to TCR pairs. To estimate false discovery rates, a later analysis permuted the HLA or CMV assignments 20 times. In a later analysis, co-occurring TCRs were grouped using DBSCAN, and TCRdist sequence similarity was added for clustering within HLA-allele-positive subsets. For co-occurrence clustering, repertoires with fewer than 30,000 or more than 120,000 public chains were excluded, along with several repertoires with anomalous nucleotide sharing. This is the immuneACCESS table as TCRdb keeps it, with only in-frame sequences that have V and J called. A part of the clones is gone; compared with another copy, unresolved V genes explain less than half, and the rest is unexplained. V, J and clone size reflect that table, while D and trimming were determined from the DNA. Within this sample are about 150,000 clones, with 75% of them counted one time only. The ten biggest clones cover over 1.1% of the sample.

This clone was seen only a few times. The antigen it binds to is not known. One end of the junction varies from germline; a read error may be responsible. This clonotype was sampled from a man between 18 and 29 years old in good health and CMV-seronegative. The rearrangement combines TRBV6-1 with TRBJ1-6; 5 matching bases give a weak D call of TRBD1. The sample consisted of PBMCs. Here is the DNA: TGCGGGGGGAGAGACTCCTATAATTCACCCCTCCACTTT. It specifies CGGRDSYNSPLHF.